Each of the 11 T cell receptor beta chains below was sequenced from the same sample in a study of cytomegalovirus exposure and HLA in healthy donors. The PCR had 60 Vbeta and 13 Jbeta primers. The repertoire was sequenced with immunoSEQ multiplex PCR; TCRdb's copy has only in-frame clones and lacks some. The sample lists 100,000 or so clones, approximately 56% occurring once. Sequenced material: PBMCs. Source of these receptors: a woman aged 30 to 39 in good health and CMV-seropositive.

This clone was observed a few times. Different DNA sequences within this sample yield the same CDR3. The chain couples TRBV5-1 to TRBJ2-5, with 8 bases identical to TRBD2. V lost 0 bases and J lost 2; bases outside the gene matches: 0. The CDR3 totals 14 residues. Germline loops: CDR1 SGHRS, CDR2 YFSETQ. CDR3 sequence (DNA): TGCGCCAGCAGCTTGGCGGGGGGGCAAGAGACCCAGTACTTC. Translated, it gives CASSLAGGQETQYF.

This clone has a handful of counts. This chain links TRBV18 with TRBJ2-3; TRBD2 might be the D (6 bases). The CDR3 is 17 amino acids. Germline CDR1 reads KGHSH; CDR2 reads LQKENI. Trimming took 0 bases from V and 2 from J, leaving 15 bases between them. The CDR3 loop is CASSPPGSGSTTDTQYF. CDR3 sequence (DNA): TGTGCCAGCTCACCACCGGGCAGCGGGTCAACCACAGATACGCAGTATTTT.

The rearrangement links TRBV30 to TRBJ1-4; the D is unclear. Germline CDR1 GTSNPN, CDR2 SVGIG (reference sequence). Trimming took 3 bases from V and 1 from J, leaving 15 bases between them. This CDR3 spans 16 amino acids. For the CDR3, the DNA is TGTGCCTGGAGGTCCAACCTCCGGGGAACTAATGAAAAACTGTTTTTT. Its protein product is CAWRSNLRGTNEKLFF.

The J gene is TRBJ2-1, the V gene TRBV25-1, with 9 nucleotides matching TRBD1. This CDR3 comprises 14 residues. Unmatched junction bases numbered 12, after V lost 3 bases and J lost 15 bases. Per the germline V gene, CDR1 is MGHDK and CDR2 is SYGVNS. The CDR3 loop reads CASSDRDRVPGWFF. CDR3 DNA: TGTGCCAGCAGTGACCGGGACAGGGTCCCAGGGTGGTTCTTC.

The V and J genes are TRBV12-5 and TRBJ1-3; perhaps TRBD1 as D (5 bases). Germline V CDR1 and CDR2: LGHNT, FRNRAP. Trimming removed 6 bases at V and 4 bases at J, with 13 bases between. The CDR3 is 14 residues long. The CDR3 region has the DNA TGTGCTAGTGGCGGGGGAGAGACGGGAAACACCATATATTTT. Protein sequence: CASGGGETGNTIYF.

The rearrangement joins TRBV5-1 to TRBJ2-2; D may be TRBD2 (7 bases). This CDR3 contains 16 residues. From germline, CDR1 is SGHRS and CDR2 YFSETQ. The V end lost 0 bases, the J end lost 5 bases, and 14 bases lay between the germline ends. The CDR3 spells CASSLEGGARTGELFF. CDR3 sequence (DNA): TGCGCCAGCAGCTTGGAGGGGGGGGCGAGGACCGGGGAGCTGTTTTTT.

The chain's CDR3 is CASSPRDRGSEQYF. CDR3 sequence (DNA): TGTGCCAGCTCACCCCGGGACAGGGGAAGCGAGCAGTACTTC. The chain recombines TRBV18 with TRBJ2-7; 10 bases align to TRBD1. Looked up from germline, CDR1 is KGHSH and CDR2 is LQKENI. The ends lost 3 bases at V and 6 bases at J; junction bases unmatched: 5. This CDR3 is 14 amino acids long.

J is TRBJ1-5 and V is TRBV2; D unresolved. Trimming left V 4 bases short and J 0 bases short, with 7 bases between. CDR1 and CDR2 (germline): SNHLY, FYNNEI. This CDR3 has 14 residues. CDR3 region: CASSGGSSNQPQHF. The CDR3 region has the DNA TGTGCCAGCAGTGGAGGTAGTAGCAATCAGCCCCAGCATTTT.

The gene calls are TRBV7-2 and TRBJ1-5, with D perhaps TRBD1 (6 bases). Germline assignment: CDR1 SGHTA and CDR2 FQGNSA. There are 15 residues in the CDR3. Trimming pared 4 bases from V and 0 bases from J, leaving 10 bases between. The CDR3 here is CASSSLGHSNQPQHF. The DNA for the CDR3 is TGTGCCAGCAGCTCCTTGGGACATAGCAATCAGCCCCAGCATTTT.

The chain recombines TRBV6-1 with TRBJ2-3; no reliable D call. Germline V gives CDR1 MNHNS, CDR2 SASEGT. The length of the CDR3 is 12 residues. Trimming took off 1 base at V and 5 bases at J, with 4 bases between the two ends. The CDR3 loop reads CASSEVQDTQYF. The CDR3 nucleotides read TGTGCCAGCAGTGAAGTTCAAGATACGCAGTATTTT.

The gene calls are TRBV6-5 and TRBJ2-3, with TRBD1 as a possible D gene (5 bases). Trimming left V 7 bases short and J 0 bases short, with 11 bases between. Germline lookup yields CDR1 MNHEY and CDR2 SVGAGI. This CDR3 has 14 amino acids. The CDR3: CASKVDSSTDTQYF. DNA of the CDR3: TGTGCCAGCAAAGTCGACAGTAGCACAGATACGCAGTATTTT.